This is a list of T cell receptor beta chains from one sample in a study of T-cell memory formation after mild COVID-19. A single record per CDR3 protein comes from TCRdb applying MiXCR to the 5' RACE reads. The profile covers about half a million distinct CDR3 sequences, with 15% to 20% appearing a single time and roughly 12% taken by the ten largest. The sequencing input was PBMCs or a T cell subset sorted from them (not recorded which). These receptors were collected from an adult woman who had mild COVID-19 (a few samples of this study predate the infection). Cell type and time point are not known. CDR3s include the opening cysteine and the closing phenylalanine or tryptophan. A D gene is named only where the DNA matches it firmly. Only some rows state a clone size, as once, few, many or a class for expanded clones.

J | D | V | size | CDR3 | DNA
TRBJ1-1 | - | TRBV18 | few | CASSPLEAGTEAFF | TGTGCCAGCTCACCACTGGAGGCTGGGACTGAAGCTTTCTTT
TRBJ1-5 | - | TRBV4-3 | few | CASSQDLGAGKGNQPQHF | TGCGCCAGCAGCCAAGATCTCGGGGCAGGAAAGGGTAATCAGCCCCAGCATTTT
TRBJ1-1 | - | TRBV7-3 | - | CASSGTTGQNTEAFF | TGTGCCAGCAGCGGGACGACAGGACAGAACACTGAAGCTTTCTTT
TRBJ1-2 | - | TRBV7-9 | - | CASSSSGQAPYGYTF | TGTGCCAGCAGCTCTTCGGGGCAGGCCCCTTATGGCTACACCTTC
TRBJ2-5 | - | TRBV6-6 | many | CASSYSVGAETQYF | TGTGCCAGCAGTTACTCAGTAGGGGCAGAGACCCAGTACTTC
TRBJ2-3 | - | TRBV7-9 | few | CASSRDNNTDTQYF | TGTGCCAGCAGCCGGGACAATAACACAGATACGCAGTATTTT
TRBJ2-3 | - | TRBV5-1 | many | CASSLGAHHATDTQYF | TGCGCCAGCAGCTTGGGAGCCCACCACGCCACAGATACGCAGTATTTT
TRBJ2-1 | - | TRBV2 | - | CASSEAIWGFF | TGTGCCAGCAGTGAAGCTATTTGGGGTTTCTTC
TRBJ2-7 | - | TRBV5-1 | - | CASSLRGVGDEQYF | TGCGCCAGCAGCTTGAGGGGGGTCGGGGACGAGCAGTACTTC
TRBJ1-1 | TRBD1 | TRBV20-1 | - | CSARGVWQGVEAFF | TGCAGTGCTAGAGGGGTTTGGCAGGGGGTTGAAGCTTTCTTT
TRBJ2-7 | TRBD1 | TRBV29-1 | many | CSVRQGRAYEQYF | TGCAGCGTCAGACAGGGGAGAGCCTACGAGCAGTACTTC
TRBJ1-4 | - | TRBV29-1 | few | CSVGGNEKLFF | TGCAGCGTTGGGGGGAATGAAAAACTGTTTTTT
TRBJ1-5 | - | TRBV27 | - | CASKNQGGGNQPQHF | TGTGCCAGCAAAAATCAAGGAGGGGGCAATCAGCCCCAGCATTTT
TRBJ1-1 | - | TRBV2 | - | CASSEIREGGEAFF | TGTGCCAGCAGTGAAATTAGGGAGGGCGGTGAAGCTTTCTTT
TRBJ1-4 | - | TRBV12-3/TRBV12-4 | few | CASSQYRGSRGEKLFF | TGTGCCAGCAGTCAGTACCGGGGTTCGAGGGGTGAAAAACTGTTTTTT
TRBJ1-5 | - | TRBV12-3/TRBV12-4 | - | CASTSSGVNQPQHF | TGTGCCAGCACATCATCGGGGGTAAATCAGCCCCAGCATTTT
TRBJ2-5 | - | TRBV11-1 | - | CASSLVGGPPQETQYF | TGTGCCAGCAGCTTAGTTGGGGGGCCTCCACAAGAGACCCAGTACTTC
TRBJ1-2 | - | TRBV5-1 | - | CASSLVSGGFNYGYTF | TGCGCCAGCAGCTTGGTTTCCGGGGGATTTAACTATGGCTACACCTTC
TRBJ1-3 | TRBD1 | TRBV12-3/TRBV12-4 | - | CASRRNRGFGNTIYF | TGTGCCAGCAGGCGAAACAGGGGGTTTGGGAACACCATATATTTT
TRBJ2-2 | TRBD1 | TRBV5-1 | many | CASSRQGTDTGELFF | TGCGCCAGCAGCAGACAGGGGACGGACACCGGGGAGCTGTTTTTT
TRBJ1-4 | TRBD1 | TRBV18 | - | CASSPGTGSEKLFF | TGTGCCAGCTCACCCGGGACAGGGTCCGAAAAACTGTTTTTT
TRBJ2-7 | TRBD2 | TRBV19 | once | CASSQSGRALYEQYF | TGTGCCAGTAGTCAAAGCGGGAGGGCCCTCTACGAGCAGTACTTC
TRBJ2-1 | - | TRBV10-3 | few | CAISDEGGNLRGPYNEQFF | TGTGCCATCAGTGACGAGGGAGGAAACCTGAGGGGGCCCTACAATGAGCAGTTCTTC
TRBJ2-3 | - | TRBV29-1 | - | CSVEGQGLSDTQYF | TGCAGCGTTGAGGGGCAGGGTCTGTCAGATACGCAGTATTTT
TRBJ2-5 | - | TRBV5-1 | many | CASSREPSQETQYF | TGCGCCAGCAGCCGGGAACCCTCTCAAGAGACCCAGTACTTC
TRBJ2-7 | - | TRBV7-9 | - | CASSPGGANEQYF | TGTGCCAGCAGCCCTGGGGGGGCTAACGAGCAGTACTTC
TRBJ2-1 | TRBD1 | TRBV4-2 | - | CASSQTTGVSSYNEQFF | TGTGCCAGCAGCCAGACTACAGGGGTTAGCTCCTACAATGAGCAGTTCTTC
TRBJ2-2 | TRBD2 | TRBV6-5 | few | CASSYNPPPGLANTGELFF | TGTGCCAGCAGTTACAACCCCCCTCCGGGACTAGCGAACACCGGGGAGCTGTTTTTT
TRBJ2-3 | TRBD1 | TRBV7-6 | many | CASSLVSRGQSDTQYF | TGTGCCAGCAGCTTAGTGTCCAGGGGGCAATCAGATACGCAGTATTTT
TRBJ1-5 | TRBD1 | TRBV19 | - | CASRIGQGETGQPQHF | TGTGCCAGTAGGATAGGACAGGGGGAGACCGGGCAGCCCCAGCATTTT
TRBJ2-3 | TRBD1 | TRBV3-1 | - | CASSVDRGPTDTQYF | TGTGCCAGCAGCGTAGACAGGGGGCCCACAGATACGCAGTATTTT
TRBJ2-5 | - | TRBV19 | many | CASSLTSSSWQETQYF | TGTGCCAGTAGCCTAACTAGCAGCTCGTGGCAAGAGACCCAGTACTTC
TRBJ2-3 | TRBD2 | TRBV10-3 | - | CAISESRLAGDTDTQYF | TGTGCCATCAGTGAGTCCCGACTAGCGGGAGATACAGATACGCAGTATTTT
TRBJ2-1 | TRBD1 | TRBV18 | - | CASSRDMTRTGVNEQFF | TGTGCCAGCTCACGGGACATGACAAGGACAGGGGTCAATGAGCAGTTCTTC
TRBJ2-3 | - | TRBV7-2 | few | CASSPGPAWGDTQYF | TGTGCCAGCAGCCCTGGCCCGGCCTGGGGAGATACGCAGTATTTT
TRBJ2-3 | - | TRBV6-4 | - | CASSDSEGATDTQYF | TGTGCCAGCAGTGACTCGGAGGGGGCGACAGATACGCAGTATTTT
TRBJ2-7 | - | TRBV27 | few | CASTPGDSPYEQYF | TGTGCCAGCACCCCGGGGGACAGTCCCTACGAGCAGTACTTC
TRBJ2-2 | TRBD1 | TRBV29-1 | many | CSGRTGGGTGELFF | TGCAGCGGCCGGACAGGGGGCGGCACCGGGGAGCTGTTTTTT
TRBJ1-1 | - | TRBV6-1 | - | CASSQFNWIDTEAFF | TGTGCCAGCAGCCAATTTAATTGGATCGACACTGAAGCTTTCTTT
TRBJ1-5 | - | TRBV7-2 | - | CASSLDIQQNQPQHF | TGTGCCAGCAGCTTAGATATTCAGCAAAATCAGCCCCAGCATTTT
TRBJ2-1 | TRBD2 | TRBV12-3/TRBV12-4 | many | CASRRSGTSGRYNEQFF | TGTGCCAGCAGGAGATCCGGGACTAGCGGGCGTTACAATGAGCAGTTCTTC
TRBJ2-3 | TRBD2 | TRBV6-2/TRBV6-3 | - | CASSQGLAFTDTQYF | TGTGCCAGCAGCCAGGGACTAGCTTTCACAGATACGCAGTATTTT
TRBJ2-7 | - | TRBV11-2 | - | CASSFQLYSEQYF | TGTGCCAGCAGCTTCCAGCTCTATTCGGAGCAGTACTTC